What follows are 8 T cell receptor beta chains derived from one specimen sequenced in a study of shared clonotypes between healthy human individuals. The table came from immunoSEQ multiplex PCR; TCRdb's copy has only in-frame clones and leaves some out. The table has some 2.4 million clones, approximately 94% seen once; the top ten hold 0.35% to 0.45%. Sequenced input: naive CD4+ T cells from PBMCs. Subset here: CD45RA+ positively selected. The receptor source for this set is a man between 18 and 29 years old in good health. Some clones in this sample may be carry-over from other donors' samples.

J is TRBJ2-1 and V is TRBV19; TRBD1 or TRBD2 may be the D gene (7 bases each). The germline CDR1 and CDR2 sequences are LNHDA and SQIVND (reference sequence). The ends were cut back, 4 bases at V and 3 bases at J, with 28 bases in the middle. The length of the CDR3 is 20 residues. CDR3 coding DNA: TGTGCCAGTAGTAGAAGACAGGGAAGTAGGGCTAGCGGCTTCTACAATGAGCAGTTCTTC. Protein sequence: CASSRRQGSRASGFYNEQFF.

This chain joins TRBV5-1 and TRBJ2-3; 8 bases map to TRBD1. V was pared by 2 bases and J by 2 bases, with 4 bases of the junction left unmatched. Germline CDR1 reads SGHRS; CDR2 reads YFSETQ. The CDR3 is made up of 15 amino acids. CDR3 amino acids: CASSLPGQDTDTQYF. The CDR3 DNA sequence: TGCGCCAGCAGCTTACCGGGACAGGACACAGATACGCAGTATTTT.

J is TRBJ2-3 and V is TRBV23-1; D uncertain. TRBV23-1 belongs to the ORF category, with a function that is uncertain. The CDR3 has 17 amino acids. Between the trimmed V and J ends, which lost 0 bases and 0 bases, there was a span of 13 bases. Written as DNA, the CDR3 is TGCGCCAGCAGTCAATCTATTTCCGCTCCTAGCACAGATACGCAGTATTTT. Encoded protein: CASSQSISAPSTDTQYF.

This sequence joins TRBV7-8 and TRBJ2-7; D is ambiguous. CDR1 SGHVS and CDR2 FQNEAQ come from the germline V gene. The V and J ends lost 5 bases and 4 bases respectively, with 15 bases between them. The CDR3 sequence is 14 residues long. This CDR3 reads CASSLSVPTYEQYF. The CDR3 nucleotides read TGTGCCAGCAGCCTGTCGGTACCCACTTACGAGCAGTACTTC.

This chain links TRBV11-1 with TRBJ2-1; D remains ambiguous. Trimming shortened V by 5 bases and J by 9 bases, and 11 bases separated the two germline ends. CDR3 size: 12 residues. Germline V gene lookup returns CDR1 SGHAT and CDR2 FQDESV (reference sequence). The CDR3 spells CASSHLEGEQFF. CDR3 nucleotide sequence: TGTGCCAGCAGCCATCTTGAAGGTGAGCAGTTCTTC.

The gene calls are TRBV30 and TRBJ2-4, with D hard to call. The germline V gene has CDR1 GTSNPN and CDR2 SVGIG (reference sequence). The CDR3 runs 13 residues. V lost 2 bases and J lost 0, with 5 bases in between. CDR3 in amino acids: CAWSRGAKNIQYF. In DNA, the CDR3 is TGTGCCTGGAGTCGCGGAGCCAAAAACATTCAGTACTTC.

The chain uses TRBV6-5 and TRBJ2-3, with D perhaps matching TRBD2 (7 bases). The germline CDR1 and CDR2 sequences are MNHEY and SVGAGI. Deletions cut 0 bases from V and 6 bases from J, with 16 bases between. CDR3 length: 16 amino acids. CDR3 residues: CASSYSVGGRGDTQYF. In DNA form, the CDR3 reads TGTGCCAGCAGTTACTCGGTCGGGGGGCGTGGGGATACGCAGTATTTT.

The chain links TRBV4-2 to TRBJ2-1; D unclear. V shed 1 base and J shed 0 bases, with 10 bases lying between them. Germline values: CDR1 LGHNA, CDR2 YNFKEQ. The CDR3 is 16 residues long. The CDR3 spells CASSQAERSSYNEQFF. The DNA of the CDR3 is TGTGCCAGCAGCCAAGCGGAGCGAAGCTCCTACAATGAGCAGTTCTTC.